These 10 T cell receptor beta chains were sequenced from one sample in a study of cytomegalovirus exposure and HLA in healthy donors. With 60 Vbeta and 13 Jbeta primers, the PCR was carried out. Clones were sequenced by immunoSEQ multiplex PCR, and TCRdb holds only the in-frame ones, with some missing. The sample has just over 150,000 clones, 78% seen once; the top ten hold 3% to 3.5%. Input material: PBMCs. These receptors were taken from a woman aged 40 to 55 in good health and CMV-seronegative.

The CDR3 nucleotides read TGTGCCAGCAGCTTAGGCGGTCCCTCTGGCTACACCTTC. This translates into CASSLGGPSGYTF. The rearrangement joins TRBV7-9 to TRBJ1-2; D is unresolved. The V gene's germline CDR1 is SEHNR and CDR2 FQNEAQ (reference sequence). The CDR3 has 13 amino acids. Deletions cut 1 base from V and 7 bases from J, with 10 bases between. Together with reference TRBV7-9 and TRBJ1-2, the CDR3 gives the full variable domain: DTGVSQNPRHKITKRGQNVTFRCDPISEHNRLYWYRQTLGQGPEFLTYFQNEAQLEKSRLLSDRFSAERPKGSFSTLEIQRTEQGDSAMYLCASSLGGPSGYTFGSGTRLTVV.

The CDR3 DNA follows: TGTGCCAGCAGCATGGAGACCGGGACTAGAAATACGCAGTATTTT. The encoded protein is CASSMETGTRNTQYF. V is TRBV7-2 and J is TRBJ2-3, with 8 nucleotides matching TRBD2. Trimming at V came to 5 bases and at J to 7 bases, leaving 11 bases not matched to a gene. The CDR3 consists of 15 residues. Per germline, CDR1 SGHTA and CDR2 FQGNSA.

The chain combines TRBV7-2 with TRBJ1-4; 7 nucleotides agree with TRBD1. Germline values: CDR1 SGHTA, CDR2 FQGNSA. The J segment lost 4 bases and the V segment lost 5 bases, leaving 7 bases of the junction unmatched. The CDR3 has 15 amino acids. The CDR3 reads CTSSRHGTDNEKLFF. The CDR3 DNA reads TGTACCAGCAGCCGCCATGGGACAGATAATGAAAAACTGTTTTTT.

This chain joins TRBV21-1 and TRBJ2-2; TRBD1 is the table's D call, not checked against the DNA. TRBV21-1 is reported as a pseudogene. The CDR3 has 14 amino acids. The CDR3 spells CASPRQGYTGELFF. CDR3 nucleotide sequence: TGTGCCAGCCCGAGGCAGGGGTACACCGGGGAGCTGTTTTTT.

For the CDR3, the DNA is TGTGCCAGCAGTTTGCTACAGTCTGGAAACACCATATATTTT. Translation gives CASSLLQSGNTIYF. V is TRBV28 and J is TRBJ1-3; the D is unclear. V was cut by 3 bases and J by 1 base, with 7 bases left in between. The CDR3 totals 14 residues. Per the germline V gene, CDR1 is MDHEN and CDR2 is SYDVKM.

The V call is TRBV5-1, the J call TRBJ2-3; D might be TRBD1 (6 bases). Trimming took off 5 bases at V and 3 bases at J, with 13 bases between the two ends. The length of the CDR3 is 14 residues. Germline V gene data show CDR1 as SGHRS and CDR2 as YFSETQ. In DNA, the CDR3 is TGCGCCAGCAGGATGTGGGGGCTAACAGATACGCAGTATTTT. Protein product: CASRMWGLTDTQYF.

The chain couples TRBV7-6 to TRBJ2-2; D is undetermined. The length of the CDR3 is 13 residues. The germline V gene encodes CDR1 SGHVS and CDR2 FNYEAQ. V lost 5 bases and J 0 bases, leaving 4 bases between the germline ends. In nucleotides, the CDR3 is TGTGCCAGCAGCCAATCGAACACCGGGGAGCTGTTTTTT. This gives the protein CASSQSNTGELFF. Full variable domain (rest looked up from reference TRBV7-6 and TRBJ2-2): GAGVSQSPRYKVTKRGQDVALRCDPISGHVSLYWYRQALGQGPEFLTYFNYEAQQDKSGLPNDRFSAERPEGSISTLTIQRTEQRDSAMYRCASSQSNTGELFFGEGSRLTVL.

V usage is TRBV6-1 and J usage is TRBJ2-7, with D perhaps matching TRBD2 (6 bases). Between the trimmed V and J ends, which lost 2 bases and 3 bases, there was a span of 17 bases. In germline, CDR1 is MNHNS, CDR2 SASEGT. CDR3 length equals 16 residues. CDR3 bases: TGTGCCAGCAGTGAACGCTTGAGACGGGGGATCTACGAGCAGTACTTC. Amino acids: CASSERLRRGIYEQYF.

The rearrangement uses TRBV27 and TRBJ1-5; D is unclear. This CDR3 is 14 amino acids long. Germline values: CDR1 MNHEY, CDR2 SMNVEV (reference sequence). The V end lost 3 bases, the J end lost 4 bases, and 10 bases lay between the germline ends. The CDR3 spells CASSLGRRNQPQHF. The CDR3 DNA follows: TGTGCCAGCAGTTTGGGCCGGAGGAATCAGCCCCAGCATTTT.

V gene TRBV4-2 combines with J gene TRBJ1-2; no clear D. Germline V gives CDR1 LGHNA, CDR2 YNFKEQ. CDR3 size: 14 residues. V was pared by 5 bases and J by 7 bases, with 17 bases between. CDR3 sequence: CASSLVGDYFGYTF. The CDR3 DNA reads as TGTGCCAGCAGCTTGGTCGGGGATTATTTTGGCTACACCTTC.